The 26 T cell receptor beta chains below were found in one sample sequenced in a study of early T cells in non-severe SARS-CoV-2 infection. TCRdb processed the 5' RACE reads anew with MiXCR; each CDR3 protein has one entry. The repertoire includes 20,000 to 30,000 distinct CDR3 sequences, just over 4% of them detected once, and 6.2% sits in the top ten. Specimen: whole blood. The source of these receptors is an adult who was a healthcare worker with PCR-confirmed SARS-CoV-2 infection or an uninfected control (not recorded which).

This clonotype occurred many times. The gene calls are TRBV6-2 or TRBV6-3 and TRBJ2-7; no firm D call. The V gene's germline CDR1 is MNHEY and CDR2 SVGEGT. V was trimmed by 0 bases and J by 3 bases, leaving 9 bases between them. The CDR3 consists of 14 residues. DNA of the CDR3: TGTGCCAGCAGTTACTCGGCGCAGAACTACGAGCAGTACTTC. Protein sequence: CASSYSAQNYEQYF.

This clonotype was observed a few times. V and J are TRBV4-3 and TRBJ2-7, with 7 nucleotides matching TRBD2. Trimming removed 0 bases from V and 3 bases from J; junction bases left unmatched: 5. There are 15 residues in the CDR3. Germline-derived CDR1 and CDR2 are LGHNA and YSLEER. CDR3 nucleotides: TGCGCCAGCAGCCAAGAGAGAGCTAGCGGCTACGAGCAGTACTTC. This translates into CASSQERASGYEQYF.

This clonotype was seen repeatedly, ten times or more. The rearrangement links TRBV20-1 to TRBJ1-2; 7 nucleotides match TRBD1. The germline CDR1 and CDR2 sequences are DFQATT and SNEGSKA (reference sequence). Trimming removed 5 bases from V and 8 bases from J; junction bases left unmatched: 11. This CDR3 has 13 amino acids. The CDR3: CSAGRKGAHGYTF. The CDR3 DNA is TGCAGTGCTGGACGTAAGGGGGCCCACGGCTACACCTTC.

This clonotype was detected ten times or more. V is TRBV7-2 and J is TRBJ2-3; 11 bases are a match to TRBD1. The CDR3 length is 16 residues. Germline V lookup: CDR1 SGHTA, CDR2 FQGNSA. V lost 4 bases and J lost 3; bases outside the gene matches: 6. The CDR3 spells CASSSGTGGGTDTQYF. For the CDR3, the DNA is TGTGCCAGCAGCTCGGGGACAGGGGGTGGGACAGATACGCAGTATTTT. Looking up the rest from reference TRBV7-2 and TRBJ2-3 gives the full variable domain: GAGVSQSPSNKVTEKGKDVELRCDPISGHTALYWYRQSLGQGLEFLIYFQGNSAPDKSGLPSDRFSAERTGGSVSTLTIQRTQQEDSAVYLCASSSGTGGGTDTQYFGPGTRLTVL.

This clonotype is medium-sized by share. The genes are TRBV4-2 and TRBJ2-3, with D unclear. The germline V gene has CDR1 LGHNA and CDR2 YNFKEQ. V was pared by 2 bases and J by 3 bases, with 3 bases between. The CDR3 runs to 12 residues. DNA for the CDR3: TGTGCCAGCAGCCAAACGACAGATACGCAGTATTTT. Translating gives CASSQTTDTQYF.

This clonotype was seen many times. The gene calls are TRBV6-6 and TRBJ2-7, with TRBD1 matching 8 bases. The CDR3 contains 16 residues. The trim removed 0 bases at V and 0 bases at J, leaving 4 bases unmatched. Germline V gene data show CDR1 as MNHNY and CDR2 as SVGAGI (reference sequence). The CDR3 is CASSYSRTGSSYEQYF. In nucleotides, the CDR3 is TGTGCCAGCAGTTACTCGAGGACAGGGAGCTCCTACGAGCAGTACTTC.

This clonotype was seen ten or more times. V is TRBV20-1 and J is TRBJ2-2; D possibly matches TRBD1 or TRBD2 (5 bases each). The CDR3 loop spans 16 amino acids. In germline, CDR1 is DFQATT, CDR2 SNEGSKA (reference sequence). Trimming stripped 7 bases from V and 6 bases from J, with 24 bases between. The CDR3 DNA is TGCAGTGTAATTAGGCAGAGGGGAGTTGTGTCCGGGGAGCTGTTTTTT. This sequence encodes CSVIRQRGVVSGELFF.

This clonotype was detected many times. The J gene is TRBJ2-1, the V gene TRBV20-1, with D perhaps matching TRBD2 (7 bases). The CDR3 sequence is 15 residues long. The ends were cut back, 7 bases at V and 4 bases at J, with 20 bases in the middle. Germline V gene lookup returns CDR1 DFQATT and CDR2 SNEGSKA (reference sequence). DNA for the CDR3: TGCAGTGTCCTCTCCGGGGGGACATATTACAATGAGCAGTTCTTC. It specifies CSVLSGGTYYNEQFF.

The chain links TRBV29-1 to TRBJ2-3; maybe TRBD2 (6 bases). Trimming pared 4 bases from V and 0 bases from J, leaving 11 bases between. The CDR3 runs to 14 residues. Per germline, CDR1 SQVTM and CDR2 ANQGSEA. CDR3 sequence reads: CSVGGETSTDTQYF. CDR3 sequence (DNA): TGCAGCGTTGGGGGGGAAACTAGCACAGATACGCAGTATTTT.

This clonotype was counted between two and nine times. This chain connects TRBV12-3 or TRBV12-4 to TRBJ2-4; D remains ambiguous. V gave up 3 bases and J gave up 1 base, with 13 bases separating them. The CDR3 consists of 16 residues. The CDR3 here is CASSFAGPLAKNIQYF. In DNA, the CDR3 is TGTGCCAGCAGTTTTGCAGGCCCCCTGGCCAAAAACATTCAGTACTTC.

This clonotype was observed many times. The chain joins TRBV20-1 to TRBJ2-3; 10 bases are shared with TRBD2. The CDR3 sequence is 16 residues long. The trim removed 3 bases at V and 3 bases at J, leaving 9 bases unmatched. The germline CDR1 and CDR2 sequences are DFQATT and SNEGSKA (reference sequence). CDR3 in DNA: TGCAGTGCTAGTAGGGCTAGCGGGAGAACAACAGATACGCAGTATTTT. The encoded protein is CSASRASGRTTDTQYF.

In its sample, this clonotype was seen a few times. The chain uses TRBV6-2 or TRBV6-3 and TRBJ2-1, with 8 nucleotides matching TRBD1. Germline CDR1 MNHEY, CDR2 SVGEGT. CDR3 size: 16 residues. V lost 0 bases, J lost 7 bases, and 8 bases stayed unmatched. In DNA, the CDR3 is TGTGCCAGCAGTTACTCCGCTGACAGGGGATTAAATGAGCAGTTCTTC. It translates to CASSYSADRGLNEQFF.

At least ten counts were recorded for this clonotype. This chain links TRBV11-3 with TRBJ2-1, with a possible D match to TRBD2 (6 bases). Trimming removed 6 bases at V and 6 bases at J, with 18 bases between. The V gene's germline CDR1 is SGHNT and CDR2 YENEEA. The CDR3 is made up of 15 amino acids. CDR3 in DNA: TGTGCCAGCAGTTCTTGGTCGGAGGGCCCCAATGAGCAGTTCTTC. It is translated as CASSSWSEGPNEQFF.

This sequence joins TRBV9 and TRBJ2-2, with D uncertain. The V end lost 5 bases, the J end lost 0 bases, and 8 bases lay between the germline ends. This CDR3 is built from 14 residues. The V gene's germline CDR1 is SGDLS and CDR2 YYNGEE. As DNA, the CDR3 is TGTGCCAGCAGGACGAGTACGAACACCGGGGAGCTGTTTTTT. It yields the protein CASRTSTNTGELFF.

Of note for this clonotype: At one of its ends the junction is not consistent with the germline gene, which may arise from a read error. The CDR3 sequence is CASSTDRGYEQFF. CDR3 in DNA: TGTGCTAGCAGCACTGACAGGGGGTATGAGCAGTTCTTC. The chain employs TRBV7-7 and TRBJ2-1, with 9 positions matching TRBD1. CDR3 size: 13 residues. Germline-derived CDR1 and CDR2 are SSHAT and FNYEAQ (reference sequence).

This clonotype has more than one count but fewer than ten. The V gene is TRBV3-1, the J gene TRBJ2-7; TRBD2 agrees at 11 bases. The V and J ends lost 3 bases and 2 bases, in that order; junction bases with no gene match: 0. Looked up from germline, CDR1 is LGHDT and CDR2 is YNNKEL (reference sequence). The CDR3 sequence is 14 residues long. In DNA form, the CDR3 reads TGTGCCAGCAGCCAGACTAGCGGGACCTACGAGCAGTACTTC. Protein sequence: CASSQTSGTYEQYF.

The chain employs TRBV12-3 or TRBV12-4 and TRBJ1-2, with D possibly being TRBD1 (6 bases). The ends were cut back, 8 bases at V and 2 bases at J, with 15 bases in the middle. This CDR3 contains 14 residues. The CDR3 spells CASHLAGGNYGYTF. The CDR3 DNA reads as TGTGCCAGCCATTTGGCGGGGGGCAACTATGGCTACACCTTC.

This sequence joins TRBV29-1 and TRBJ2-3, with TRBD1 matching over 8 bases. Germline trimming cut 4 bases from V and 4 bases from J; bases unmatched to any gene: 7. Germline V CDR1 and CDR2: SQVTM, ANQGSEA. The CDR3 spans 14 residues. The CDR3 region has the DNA TGCAGCGTTGTGTACAGGGGGAGCCCAGATACGCAGTATTTT. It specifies CSVVYRGSPDTQYF.

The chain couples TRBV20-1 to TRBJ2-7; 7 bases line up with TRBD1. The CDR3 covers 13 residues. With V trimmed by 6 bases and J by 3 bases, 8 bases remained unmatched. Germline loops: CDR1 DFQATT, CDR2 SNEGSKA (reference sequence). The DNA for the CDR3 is TGCAGTGCGGTCCCGGGACAGTACTACGAGCAGTACTTC. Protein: CSAVPGQYYEQYF.

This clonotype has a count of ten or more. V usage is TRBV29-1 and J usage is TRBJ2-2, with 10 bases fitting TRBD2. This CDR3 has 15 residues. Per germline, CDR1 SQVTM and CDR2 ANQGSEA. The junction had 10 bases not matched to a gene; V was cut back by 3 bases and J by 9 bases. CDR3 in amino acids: CSVEGSASGSRELFF. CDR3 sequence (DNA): TGCAGCGTTGAGGGATCGGCTAGCGGGAGCAGGGAGCTGTTTTTT.

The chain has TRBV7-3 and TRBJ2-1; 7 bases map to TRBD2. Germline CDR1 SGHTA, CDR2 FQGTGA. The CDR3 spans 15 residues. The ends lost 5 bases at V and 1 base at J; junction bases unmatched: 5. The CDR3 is CASSPGRLSYNEQFF. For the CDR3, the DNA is TGTGCCAGCAGCCCCGGGAGGTTATCCTACAATGAGCAGTTCTTC.

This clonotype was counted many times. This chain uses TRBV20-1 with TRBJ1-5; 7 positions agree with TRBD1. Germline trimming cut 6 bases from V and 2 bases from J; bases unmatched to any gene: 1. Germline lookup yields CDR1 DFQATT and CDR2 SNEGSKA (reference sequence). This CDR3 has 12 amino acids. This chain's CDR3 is CSADRGNQPQHF. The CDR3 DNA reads TGCAGTGCCGACAGGGGCAATCAGCCCCAGCATTTT.

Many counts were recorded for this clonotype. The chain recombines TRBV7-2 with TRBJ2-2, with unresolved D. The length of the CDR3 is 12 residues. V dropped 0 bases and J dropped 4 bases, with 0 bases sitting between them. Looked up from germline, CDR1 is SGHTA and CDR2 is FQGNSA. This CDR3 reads CASSLATGELFF. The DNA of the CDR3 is TGTGCCAGCAGCTTAGCCACCGGGGAGCTGTTTTTT.

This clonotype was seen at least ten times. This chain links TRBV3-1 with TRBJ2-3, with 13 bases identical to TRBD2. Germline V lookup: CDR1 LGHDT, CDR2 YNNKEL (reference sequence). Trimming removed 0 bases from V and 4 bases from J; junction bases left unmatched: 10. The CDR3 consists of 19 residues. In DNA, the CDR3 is TGTGCCAGCAGCCAAGATGCACTAGCGGGAGGGCCTATTGCAGATACGCAGTATTTT. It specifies CASSQDALAGGPIADTQYF.

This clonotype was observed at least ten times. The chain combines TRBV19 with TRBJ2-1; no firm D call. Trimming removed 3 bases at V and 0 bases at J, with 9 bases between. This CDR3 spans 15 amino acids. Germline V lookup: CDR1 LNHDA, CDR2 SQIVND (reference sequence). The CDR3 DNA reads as TGTGCCAGTAGTATTACTGGAAGCTCCTACAATGAGCAGTTCTTC. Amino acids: CASSITGSSYNEQFF. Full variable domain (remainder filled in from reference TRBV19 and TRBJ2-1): DGGITQSPKYLFRKEGQNVTLSCEQNLNHDAMYWYRQDPGQGLRLIYYSQIVNDFQKGDIAEGYSVSREKKESFPLTVTSAQKNPTAFYLCASSITGSSYNEQFFGPGTRLTVL.

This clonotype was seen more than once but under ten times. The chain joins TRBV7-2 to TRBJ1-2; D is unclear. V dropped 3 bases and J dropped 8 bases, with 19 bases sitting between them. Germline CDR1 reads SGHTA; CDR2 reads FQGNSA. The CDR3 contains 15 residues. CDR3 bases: TGTGCCAGCAGCTTTACCGGGCAAACCCCTGGAGGCTACACCTTC. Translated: CASSFTGQTPGGYTF.